Below are 3 T cell receptor beta chains sequenced from a single sample in a study of glioma-infiltrating T cells after dendritic cell vaccination. Sequencing was performed with immunoSEQ multiplex PCR; in TCRdb, only in-frame clones are kept and a portion is missing. This table has some 70,000 clones, around 83% appearing once. Sample: blood, taken before dendritic cell vaccination. These receptors were obtained from a human donor with glioblastoma.

V and J are TRBV27 and TRBJ1-3; D remains ambiguous. This CDR3 region has 15 residues. The germline V gene has CDR1 MNHEY and CDR2 SMNVEV (reference sequence). The V and J ends lost 7 bases and 1 base respectively, with 14 bases between them. The CDR3 sequence: CASTQWWASGNTIYF. The CDR3 coding sequence is TGTGCCAGCACCCAATGGTGGGCTTCTGGAAACACCATATATTTT.

This clone came up a few times. The chain couples TRBV10-1 to TRBJ1-1, with 7 bases aligning to TRBD1. With 10 bases clipped from V and 4 bases from J, the junction kept 12 bases outside the gene matches. The CDR3 runs 14 residues. Looked up from germline, CDR1 is WNHNN and CDR2 is SYGVQD (reference sequence). CDR3: CANLDRVRATEAFF. Here the CDR3 DNA reads TGCGCCAACCTAGACAGGGTTCGGGCCACTGAAGCTTTCTTT.

The chain carries TRBV7-9 and TRBJ2-3; 8 bases are a match to TRBD1. Per germline, CDR1 SEHNR and CDR2 FQNEAQ (reference sequence). The CDR3 has 16 residues. V lost 1 base and J lost 4; bases outside the gene matches: 7. The CDR3 is CASSLGDRLGADTQYF. The DNA of the CDR3 is TGTGCCAGCAGCTTAGGGGACAGGCTAGGGGCAGATACGCAGTATTTT.